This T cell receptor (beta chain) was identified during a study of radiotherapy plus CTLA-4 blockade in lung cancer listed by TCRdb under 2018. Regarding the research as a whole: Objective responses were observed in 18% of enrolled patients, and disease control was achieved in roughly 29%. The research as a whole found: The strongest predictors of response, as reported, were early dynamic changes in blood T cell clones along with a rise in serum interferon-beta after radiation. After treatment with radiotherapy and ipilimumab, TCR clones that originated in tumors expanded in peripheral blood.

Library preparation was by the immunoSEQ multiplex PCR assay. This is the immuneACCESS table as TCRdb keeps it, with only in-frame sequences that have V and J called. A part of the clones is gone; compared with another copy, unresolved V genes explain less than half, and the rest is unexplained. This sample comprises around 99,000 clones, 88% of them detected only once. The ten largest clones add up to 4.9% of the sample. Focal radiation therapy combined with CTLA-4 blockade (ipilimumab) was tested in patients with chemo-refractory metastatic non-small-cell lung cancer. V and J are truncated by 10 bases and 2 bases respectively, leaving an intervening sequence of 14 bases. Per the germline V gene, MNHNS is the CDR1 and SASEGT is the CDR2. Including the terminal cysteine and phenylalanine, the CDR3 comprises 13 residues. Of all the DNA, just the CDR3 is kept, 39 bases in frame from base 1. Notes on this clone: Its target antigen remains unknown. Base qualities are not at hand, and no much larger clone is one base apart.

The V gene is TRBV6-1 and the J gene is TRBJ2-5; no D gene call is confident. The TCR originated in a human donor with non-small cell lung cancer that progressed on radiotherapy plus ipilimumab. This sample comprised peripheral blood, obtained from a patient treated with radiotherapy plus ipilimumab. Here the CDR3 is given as CATPPNGQETQYF. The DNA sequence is TGTGCCACCCCCCCCAACGGGCAAGAGACCCAGTACTTC.